Below are 9 T cell receptor beta chains sequenced from a single sample in a study of blood T cells in healthy people across ages. Together with a sample-barcoded 5' primer, a J-beta primer mix was included in a second PCR lasting about 6 to 12 cycles. Each CDR3 protein is one row after TCRdb ran MiXCR on the 5' RACE reads. The sample holds roughly 730,000 distinct CDR3 sequences; 56% are singletons and the top ten take roughly 25%. What was sequenced was blood. All receptors come from a man aged 35 to 55 in good health.

The rearrangement joins TRBV13 to TRBJ2-4, with D possibly being TRBD1 (7 bases). The J call may be wrong; the DNA end is better matched by TRBJ2-7. CDR3 size: 18 residues. Germline values: CDR1 PRHDT, CDR2 FYEKMQ (reference sequence). CDR3 nucleotides: TGTGCCAGCAGCTTAATCGGGACAGTGAACATCGGGGGCAACGAGCAGTACTTC. It specifies CASSLIGTVNIGGNEQYF.

A few counts support this clonotype. The J gene is TRBJ1-1, the V gene TRBV4-2; tentative D call: TRBD1 (5 bases). CDR3 length: 14 amino acids. V was shortened by 5 bases and J by 1 base, with 11 bases between the two germline ends. CDR1 is LGHNA, CDR2 YNFKEQ, per germline. In DNA form, the CDR3 reads TGTGCCAGCAGCAGAGGGGAGGGGAACACTGAAGCTTTCTTT. Encoded protein: CASSRGEGNTEAFF.

This clonotype occurred a few times. The chain combines TRBV27 with TRBJ2-7; D gene uncertain. V was pared by 3 bases and J by 3 bases, with 12 bases between. This CDR3 spans 14 amino acids. Germline assignment: CDR1 MNHEY and CDR2 SMNVEV (reference sequence). CDR3: CASSLSPTNYEQYF. The DNA for the CDR3 is TGTGCCAGCAGTTTGAGCCCGACGAACTACGAGCAGTACTTC.

Only a few counts were recorded for this clonotype. The chain joins TRBV6-6 to TRBJ1-1; D remains unclear. The CDR3 has 12 amino acids. Germline lookup yields CDR1 MNHNY and CDR2 SVGAGI (reference sequence). V lost 5 bases and J lost 6, with 10 bases in between. Written as DNA, the CDR3 is TGTGCCAGCAGTCGTAAAGCAGCTGAAGCTTTCTTT. This encodes CASSRKAAEAFF.

This clonotype was observed a handful of times. V is TRBV10-3 and J is TRBJ1-2; no firm D call. The germline V and J ends were trimmed by 10 bases and 6 bases, with 15 bases remaining between them. The CDR3 is 12 amino acids. The germline V gene encodes CDR1 ENHRY and CDR2 SYGVKD. The CDR3: CATRGGRDGYTF. CDR3 nucleotides: TGTGCCACCCGGGGTGGAAGAGATGGCTACACCTTC.

The chain joins TRBV24-1 to TRBJ2-3; D tentatively reads TRBD1 or TRBD2 (5 bases each). Germline values: CDR1 KGHDR, CDR2 SFDVKD. Trimming took off 5 bases at V and 0 bases at J, with 8 bases between the two ends. The CDR3 sequence is 14 residues long. CDR3 sequence reads: CATSGGASTDTQYF. CDR3 coding DNA: TGTGCCACCAGTGGAGGGGCAAGCACAGATACGCAGTATTTT.

The CDR3 loop is CASSPGLAGVGYNEQFF. The CDR3 DNA reads TGCGCCAGCAGCCCGGGACTAGCGGGAGTTGGTTACAATGAGCAGTTCTTC. The chain is built from TRBV5-1 and TRBJ2-1; 14 bases align to TRBD2. Germline-derived CDR1 and CDR2 are SGHRS and YFSETQ. The V and J ends lost 4 bases and 4 bases, in that order; junction bases with no gene match: 7. The CDR3 contains 17 residues.

The V and J genes are TRBV2 and TRBJ1-5, with 7 positions matching TRBD1. V was clipped by 7 bases and J by 9 bases; unmatched bases: 12. CDR3 length equals 14 residues. Looked up from germline, CDR1 is SNHLY and CDR2 is FYNNEI. The CDR3 region has the DNA TGTGCCAGCAACCGAGGGGGCCCCAGGCGGCCCCAGCATTTT. Translated, it gives CASNRGGPRRPQHF. The variable domain in full, completed from reference TRBV2 and TRBJ1-5, reads EPEVTQTPSHQVTQMGQEVILRCVPISNHLYFYWYRQILGQKVEFLVSFYNNEISEKSEIFDDQFSVERPDGSNFTLKIRSTKLEDSAMYFCASNRGGPRRPQHFGDGTRLSIL.

In its sample, this clonotype was seen a few times. V and J are TRBV20-1 and TRBJ1-2; 9 bases map to TRBD1. In germline, CDR1 is DFQATT, CDR2 SNEGSKA (reference sequence). V shed 3 bases and J 6 bases; nucleotides not matched to a gene: 8. This CDR3 has 14 amino acids. Here the CDR3 reads CSASPGTGSNGYTF. The CDR3, as DNA: TGCAGTGCTAGCCCCGGGACAGGGAGTAATGGCTACACCTTC.